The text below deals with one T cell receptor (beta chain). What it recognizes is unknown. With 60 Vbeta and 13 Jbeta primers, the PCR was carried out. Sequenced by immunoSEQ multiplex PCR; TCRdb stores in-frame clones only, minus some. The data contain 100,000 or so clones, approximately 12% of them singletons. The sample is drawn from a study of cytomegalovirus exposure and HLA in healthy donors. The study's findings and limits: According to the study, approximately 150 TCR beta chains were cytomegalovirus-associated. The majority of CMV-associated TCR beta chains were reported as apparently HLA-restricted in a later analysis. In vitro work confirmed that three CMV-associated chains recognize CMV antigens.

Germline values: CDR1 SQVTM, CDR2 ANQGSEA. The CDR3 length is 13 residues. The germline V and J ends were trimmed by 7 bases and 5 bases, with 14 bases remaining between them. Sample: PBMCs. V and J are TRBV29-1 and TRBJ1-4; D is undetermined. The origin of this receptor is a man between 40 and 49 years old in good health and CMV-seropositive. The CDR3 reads CSGLSGENEKLFF. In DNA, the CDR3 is TGCAGCGGGCTGAGCGGAGAGAATGAAAAACTGTTTTTT.